This T cell receptor beta chain was profiled in a study of human T cells and chemical hapten exposure. Study as a whole: During the approximately 25-week study period, patients had diphenylcyclopropenone applied to the scalp every week.

The germline V gene encodes CDR1 MDHEN and CDR2 SYDVKM. Deletions cut 5 bases from V and 7 bases from J, with 23 bases between. CDR3 length equals 16 residues. Per the original methods: Counts of TCRs in each sample centred on a median of around 92,000 and extended from roughly 23,000 to 700,000. Each CDR3 protein gets one entry after TCRdb re-called the RACE reads with MiXCR. The V and J calls were determined by TCRdb, not by the authors. Here the sample spans 75,000 to 100,000 distinct CDR3 sequences, roughly 12% being singletons. Described time point: patch test 1, 2 weeks after DPC sensitization. Indicated treatment: therapeutic diphenylcyclopropenone sensitization with weekly scalp DPC.

The V and J genes are TRBV28 and TRBJ1-1; D is unresolved. Sequencing used whole blood, obtained in connection with sensitization to the hapten diphenylcyclopropenone (DPC). The receptor was isolated from a woman aged 35 to 49 with alopecia areata. Some clones in this sample may be carry-over from other donors' samples. The CDR3 nucleotides read TGTGCCAGCAGTCCCTACACCGGACGGCCTTGGAGTGAAGCTTTCTTT. Amino acids: CASSPYTGRPWSEAFF.